The rows below give T cell receptor beta chains drawn from one sample of a study of spatial heterogeneity in lung cancer. TCRdb recomputed calls from the 5' RACE reads with MiXCR, one row per CDR3 protein. The data contain around 20,000 distinct CDR3 sequences, 4.5% to 7% of them singletons. The sequences come from lung tumor tissue, collected at surgery. The source is a female donor with early-stage non-small cell lung cancer. The CDR3 runs from the conserved cysteine through the conserved F or W. A D gene is named only where the DNA matches it firmly. For some rows the clone size is stated as once, few or many, or as a class when expanded; others skip it.

d_gene | j_gene | abundance | v_gene | CDR3nt | CDR3aa
- | TRBJ2-3 | many | TRBV7-3 | TGTGCCAGCAGCCTCCGGCCAGGTGAGGCAGATACGCAGTATTTT | CASSLRPGEADTQYF
- | TRBJ1-1 | many | TRBV29-1 | TGCAGCTTCCTGGACAGATTGAACACTGAAGCTTTCTTT | CSFLDRLNTEAFF
TRBD1 | TRBJ2-1 | medium-sized | TRBV7-8 | TGTGCCACCGACGGGGGACAGGGGGCCGGTGAGCAGTTCTTC | CATDGGQGAGEQFF
- | TRBJ1-2 | many | TRBV16 | TGTGCCAGCAGCCACCGACTTAATGAGGACTATGGCTACACCTTC | CASSHRLNEDYGYTF
- | TRBJ2-1 | many | TRBV7-2 | TGTGCCAGCAGCCAAATAGTGGGTGAGCAGTTCTTC | CASSQIVGEQFF
- | TRBJ2-5 | few | TRBV7-3 | TGTGCCAGCAGTAAAGGGAAGGAGGAGACCCAGTACTTC | CASSKGKEETQYF
- | TRBJ1-1 | few | TRBV7-9 | TGTGCCAGCATGGCAGGGGCGAACACTGAAGCTTTCTTT | CASMAGANTEAFF
TRBD2 | TRBJ2-3 | many | TRBV24-1 | TGTGCCACCGGGACTAGCGGGGCAGATACGCAGTATTTT | CATGTSGADTQYF
- | TRBJ2-2 | - | TRBV6-6 | TGTGCCAGCAGTGCGGGTAGGAGTACCGGGGAGCTGTTTTTT | CASSAGRSTGELFF
TRBD2 | TRBJ2-1 | many | TRBV7-8 | TGTGCCAGCAGCATCGGGACTAGCGGGAGGGCTGGTGAGCAGTTCTTC | CASSIGTSGRAGEQFF
TRBD2 | TRBJ2-1 | - | TRBV3-1 | TGTGCCAGCAGCCAAGGTGGGAGGGAGTACAATGAGCAGTTCTTC | CASSQGGREYNEQFF
TRBD1 | TRBJ1-1 | many | TRBV7-2 | TGTGCCAGCCGCGGGGGGGACAGCACTGAAGCTTTCTTT | CASRGGDSTEAFF
TRBD2 | TRBJ2-4 | many | TRBV19 | TGTGCCAGTAGCCGACTAGCGTACGATAAAAACATTCAGTACTTC | CASSRLAYDKNIQYF
- | TRBJ1-5 | many | TRBV20-1 | TGCAGTGCTAGACAGGACTGGAGTTGGCCCCAGCATTTT | CSARQDWSWPQHF
- | TRBJ2-1 | many | TRBV11-2 | TGTGCCAGCAGCATCGGACAGCGGGACTATGAGCAGTTCTTC | CASSIGQRDYEQFF
TRBD2 | TRBJ2-3 | few | TRBV7-2 | TGTGCCAGCAGCCCGACTAGCGGGGGAGCAGATACGCAGTATTTT | CASSPTSGGADTQYF
TRBD2 | TRBJ2-7 | many | TRBV2 | TGTGCCAGCAGTGAACTAGCGGGAGAGACGGCGCAGTACTTC | CASSELAGETAQYF
- | TRBJ2-7 | medium-sized | TRBV7-2 | TGTGCCAGCAGCCTTGGACGGGGCGAGCAGTACTTC | CASSLGRGEQYF
TRBD2 | TRBJ2-4 | many | TRBV7-2 | TGTGCCAGCAGCCAGCCTACTAGCGGGAGGGACATTCAGTACTTC | CASSQPTSGRDIQYF
TRBD1 | TRBJ2-1 | many | TRBV3-1 | TGTGCCAGCAGCCACGCGGCAGGGGGCAGGTACAATGAGCAGTTCTTC | CASSHAAGGRYNEQFF
- | TRBJ2-5 | many | TRBV24-1 | TGTGCCACCAGTTCCGGGGGAGCGGCTGGGACCCAGTACTTC | CATSSGGAAGTQYF
- | TRBJ2-7 | many | TRBV6-2/TRBV6-3 | TGTGCCAGCAGTTCCTCTCCCTACGAGCAGTACTTC | CASSSSPYEQYF
- | TRBJ2-5 | medium-sized | TRBV6-1 | TGTGCCAGCAGACTAGAAGAGACCCAGTACTTC | CASRLEETQYF
- | TRBJ2-2 | medium-sized | TRBV18 | TGTGCCAGCTCGGAGAGCGGGACCGGGGAGCTGTTTTTT | CASSESGTGELFF
- | TRBJ1-2 | many | TRBV5-1 | TGCGCCAGCAGCATATCCCCTGAGATGTATGGCTACACCTTC | CASSISPEMYGYTF
TRBD1 | TRBJ1-4 | many | TRBV5-1 | TGCGCCAGCAGCCCGGACAGGGGGGTAACTAATGAAAAACTGTTTTTT | CASSPDRGVTNEKLFF
- | TRBJ2-2 | - | TRBV18 | TGTGCCAGCTCACCGGCCGGGCCCCTAAACACCGGGGAGCTGTTTTTT | CASSPAGPLNTGELFF
TRBD2 | TRBJ2-5 | many | TRBV7-9 | TGTGCCAGCAGCTTAAGGGGACTAGCGATTCAAGAGACCCAGTACTTC | CASSLRGLAIQETQYF
- | TRBJ2-2 | many | TRBV9 | TGTGCCAGCAGCGCCTCTAAGGCCGGGGAGCTGTTTTTT | CASSASKAGELFF
- | TRBJ2-3 | few | TRBV12-3/TRBV12-4 | TGTGCCAGCAGCACCTTGGATACGCAGTATTTT | CASSTLDTQYF
- | TRBJ2-3 | many | TRBV3-1 | TGTGCCAGCAGCCAAGAAAGAAGAATCACAGATACGCAGTATTTT | CASSQERRITDTQYF
- | TRBJ2-1 | few | TRBV24-1 | TGTGCCACCAGTGTGCGGTCCGTGACTGAGCAGTTCTTC | CATSVRSVTEQFF
- | TRBJ1-6 | - | TRBV20-1 | TGCAGTGCTAGAGAGCAGATATCACCCCTCCACTTT | CSAREQISPLHF
TRBD2 | TRBJ2-3 | many | TRBV5-8 | TGTGCCAGCAGCTTGAACCTAGCGGGGCGCACAGATACGCAGTATTTT | CASSLNLAGRTDTQYF
TRBD2 | TRBJ2-3 | many | TRBV20-1 | TGCAGTGCTAGGCGTGGCCTTAGCGGGAGGGCCGGCGATACGCAGTATTTT | CSARRGLSGRAGDTQYF
- | TRBJ1-2 | medium-sized | TRBV3-1 | TGTGCCAGCAGCCAAGTCCACAATTCTAACTATGGCTACACCTTC | CASSQVHNSNYGYTF
- | TRBJ2-5 | many | TRBV20-1 | TGCAGTGCTAGAGGGCGACTCGGGGAGGAGACCCAGTACTTC | CSARGRLGEETQYF
- | TRBJ2-3 | - | TRBV6-2/TRBV6-3 | TGTGCCAGCAGTTACGGCCGAAAGGCAGATACGCAGTATTTT | CASSYGRKADTQYF
TRBD1 | TRBJ2-5 | - | TRBV12-3/TRBV12-4 | TGTGCCAGCAGTTCGGGACAGGGAACGGATGAGACCCAGTACTTC | CASSSGQGTDETQYF
- | TRBJ1-5 | many | TRBV28 | TGTGCCAGCAGTTTGGGTAGGGGCCCTAATCAGCCCCAGCATTTT | CASSLGRGPNQPQHF
- | TRBJ1-6 | many | TRBV11-2 | TGTGCCAGCAGCTTAGAAAGTAATTCACCCCTCCACTTT | CASSLESNSPLHF
- | TRBJ1-1 | many | TRBV30 | TGTGCCTGGCGTCGAGGGGAGGGCACTGAAGCTTTCTTT | CAWRRGEGTEAFF
- | TRBJ1-5 | - | TRBV27 | TGTGCCAGCAGTTTAGCTGCCCCGGATCAGCCCCAGCATTTT | CASSLAAPDQPQHF
TRBD2 | TRBJ2-1 | many | TRBV20-1 | TGCAGTGCTCCCAAGCGGGAGTGGTCCAATGAGCAGTTCTTC | CSAPKREWSNEQFF
- | TRBJ1-2 | many | TRBV19 | TGTGCCAGTAGTATTTCGTCGGGAGGCTATGGCTACACCTTC | CASSISSGGYGYTF
TRBD1 | TRBJ2-5 | many | TRBV5-1 | TGCGCCAGCAGCCCCCTCGGACAGGGGGCAAAAGAGACCCAGTACTTC | CASSPLGQGAKETQYF
TRBD1 | TRBJ2-5 | - | TRBV30 | TGTGCCTGGAGCGAGGACAGGGTGGAGACCCAGTACTTC | CAWSEDRVETQYF
- | TRBJ2-3 | few | TRBV28 | TGTGCCAGCAGTTTACTCACAGATACGCAGTATTTT | CASSLLTDTQYF
TRBD2 | TRBJ2-1 | many | TRBV27 | TGTGCCAGCAGTTTATTTAGCGGGGGATTTAACAATGAGCAGTTCTTC | CASSLFSGGFNNEQFF
TRBD2 | TRBJ2-3 | few | TRBV24-1 | TGTGCCACCAGTGATTCGAGCGGGAGCTCTAGCACAGATACGCAGTATTTT | CATSDSSGSSSTDTQYF
- | TRBJ1-1 | many | TRBV6-2/TRBV6-3 | TGTGCCAGCAGTCCGGGGGCTTGGACTGAAGCTTTCTTT | CASSPGAWTEAFF
TRBD1 | TRBJ1-5 | - | TRBV5-1 | TGCGCCAGCAGCTTGGGCCCCGGGACAGGTAAAGAAAATCAGCCCCAGCATTTT | CASSLGPGTGKENQPQHF
TRBD2 | TRBJ2-7 | many | TRBV5-6 | TGTGCCAGCAGCAGACTAGCGGCAAAGCTAACCTACGAGCAGTACTTC | CASSRLAAKLTYEQYF
TRBD2 | TRBJ2-7 | many | TRBV20-1 | TGCAGTGTTATGACTAGCGCCAGGGGTTACGAGCAGTACTTC | CSVMTSARGYEQYF
- | TRBJ2-7 | many | TRBV6-6 | TGTGCCAGCACCGACCCCCCTTATCTCGAGCAGTACTTC | CASTDPPYLEQYF
TRBD1 | TRBJ1-3 | many | TRBV7-8 | TGTGCCAGCACGAGGGACCACAGGGGTGGAAACACCATATATTTT | CASTRDHRGGNTIYF
- | TRBJ2-2 | many | TRBV20-1 | TGCAGTGCTAGGGGCCCCCGCACCGGGGAGCTGTTTTTT | CSARGPRTGELFF